Presented here are 27 T cell receptor beta chains from one specimen sequenced in a study of T cell changes during pregnancy in multiple sclerosis. Only in-frame clones appear in the TCRdb table, and some are missing; sequencing was by immunoSEQ multiplex PCR. The sample consists of 69,000 or so clones, approximately 90% of them appearing once. Here the sequenced sample was peripheral blood, taken in the third trimester of pregnancy. These receptors all come from a female donor with multiple sclerosis, enrolled in a pregnancy study.

The rearrangement links TRBV29-1 to TRBJ2-7; perhaps TRBD1 as D (6 bases). CDR1 is SQVTM and CDR2 is ANQGSEA in the germline V gene. V was cut by 1 base and J by 3 bases, with 16 bases left in between. The CDR3 has 15 residues. The CDR3 DNA reads TGCAGCGTTGAAGGCGCCAGGGACAATATCTACGAGCAGTACTTC. As protein: CSVEGARDNIYEQYF.

This chain joins TRBV5-1 and TRBJ1-6; a weak D match, TRBD1 (6 bases). The CDR3 runs 13 residues. Per germline, CDR1 SGHRS and CDR2 YFSETQ. V lost 4 bases, J lost 10 bases, and 12 bases lay in between. CDR3 bases: TGCGCCAGCAGCAGGGGGAGAGAGTCACCCCTCCACTTT. Its protein is CASSRGRESPLHF.

The chain carries TRBV7-2 and TRBJ2-5; weak D call: TRBD2 (6 bases). The length of the CDR3 is 13 residues. V lost 5 bases and J 3 bases, leaving 10 bases between the germline ends. Per germline, CDR1 SGHTA and CDR2 FQGNSA. Here the CDR3 DNA reads TGTGCCAGCAGCCAGCGACTAGAAGAGACCCAGTACTTC. The encoded protein is CASSQRLEETQYF.

CDR3 loop: CASSTGYTGELFF. In DNA form, the CDR3 reads TGTGCCAGCTCAACAGGGTACACCGGGGAGCTGTTTTTT. J is TRBJ2-2 and V is TRBV18; TRBD1 might be the D (6 bases). V dropped 5 bases and J dropped 3 bases, with 7 bases sitting between them. From germline, CDR1 is KGHSH and CDR2 LQKENI. The CDR3 sequence is 13 residues long.

The chain has TRBV5-1 and TRBJ2-3, with TRBD1 matching 10 bases. Germline loops: CDR1 SGHRS, CDR2 YFSETQ. Losses at the gene ends were 0 bases for V and 4 bases for J; bases not matched to a gene: 8. The CDR3 length is 17 residues. CDR3 nucleotides: TGCGCCAGCAGCTTGGGACAGGGGGCAATGGGGTCAGATACGCAGTATTTT. It codes for CASSLGQGAMGSDTQYF.

V gene TRBV5-1 combines with J gene TRBJ2-5; D may be TRBD1 (5 bases). The V and J ends lost 4 bases and 2 bases respectively, with 9 bases between them. Germline CDR1 is SGHRS and CDR2 is YFSETQ. The CDR3 is 13 amino acids. CDR3 sequence: CASSGDRQETQYF. CDR3 nucleotide sequence: TGCGCCAGCAGCGGCGACAGACAAGAGACCCAGTACTTC.

The V gene is TRBV7-3, the J gene TRBJ1-2; TRBD1 is a possible D gene (5 bases). The CDR3 is 13 amino acids. Germline V CDR1 and CDR2: SGHTA, FQGTGA. Trimming took 5 bases from V and 4 from J, leaving 11 bases between them. The DNA for the CDR3 is TGTGCCAGCAGCCCGGACAAATTCTATGGCTACACCTTC. This gives the protein CASSPDKFYGYTF.

The rearrangement uses TRBV19 and TRBJ2-5, with D possibly TRBD2 on 6 matching bases. From germline, CDR1 is LNHDA and CDR2 SQIVND (reference sequence). CDR3 size: 17 residues. V was clipped by 5 bases and J by 3 bases, with 22 bases between them. The CDR3 protein is CASSSGLLATLEETQYF. DNA for the CDR3: TGTGCCAGTAGTTCGGGACTTTTGGCCACCTTGGAAGAGACCCAGTACTTC.

The rearrangement links TRBV4-3 to TRBJ1-1; 11 bases map to TRBD1. The CDR3 is 19 residues long. Losses at the gene ends were 1 base for V and 6 bases for J; bases not matched to a gene: 16. Germline CDR1 and CDR2: LGHNA and YSLEER. The CDR3 protein is CASSQVWTGGEDERAEAFF. As DNA, the CDR3 is TGCGCCAGCAGCCAAGTTTGGACAGGGGGCGAGGATGAGCGCGCTGAAGCTTTCTTT.

The table lists this clone with a few counts. The V call is TRBV6-1, the J call TRBJ1-1; 7 bases map to TRBD1. With 2 bases clipped from V and 6 bases from J, the junction kept 9 bases outside the gene matches. The CDR3 loop spans 15 amino acids. CDR1 and CDR2 from the germline V gene are MNHNS and SASEGT. The CDR3 protein is CASSESLAGGSEAFF. CDR3 DNA: TGTGCCAGCAGTGAATCCCTGGCAGGGGGATCTGAAGCTTTCTTT.

The chain uses TRBV30 and TRBJ2-3; D is possibly TRBD2 (6 bases). V lost 3 bases and J 6 bases, leaving 13 bases between the germline ends. The CDR3 runs 13 residues. The germline V gene encodes CDR1 GTSNPN and CDR2 SVGIG (reference sequence). CDR3 DNA sequence: TGTGCCTGGAGCCGGGACTTGCGGGATACGCAGTATTTT. It is translated as CAWSRDLRDTQYF. Filled out from reference TRBV30 and TRBJ2-3, the complete variable domain reads SQTIHQWPATLVQPVGSPLSLECTVEGTSNPNLYWYRQAAGRGLQLLFYSVGIGQISSEVPQNLSASRPQDRQFILSSKKLLLSDSGFYLCAWSRDLRDTQYFGPGTRLTVL.

The rearrangement joins TRBV2 to TRBJ2-5; TRBD1 agrees at 12 bases. Germline trimming cut 3 bases from V and 4 bases from J; bases unmatched to any gene: 3. The CDR3 length is 15 residues. Germline values: CDR1 SNHLY, CDR2 FYNNEI. The CDR3 is CASSDGTGGTETQYF. CDR3 nucleotides: TGTGCCAGCAGTGATGGGACAGGGGGCACAGAGACCCAGTACTTC.

This chain uses TRBV2 with TRBJ1-1; D remains ambiguous. The length of the CDR3 is 11 residues. V was trimmed by 4 bases and J by 4 bases, leaving 4 bases between them. The germline CDR1 and CDR2 sequences are SNHLY and FYNNEI. The CDR3 DNA reads TGTGCCAGCAGTGGGAGCACTGAAGCTTTCTTT. Its protein product is CASSGSTEAFF. The variable domain in full, completed from reference TRBV2 and TRBJ1-1, reads EPEVTQTPSHQVTQMGQEVILRCVPISNHLYFYWYRQILGQKVEFLVSFYNNEISEKSEIFDDQFSVERPDGSNFTLKIRSTKLEDSAMYFCASSGSTEAFFGQGTRLTVV.

J is TRBJ1-2 and V is TRBV10-1, with TRBD1 matching over 7 bases. The CDR3 loop spans 14 amino acids. V shed 2 bases, J shed 4 bases, and the junction held 4 bases outside the gene matches. CDR1 and CDR2 from the germline V gene are WNHNN and SYGVQD (reference sequence). CDR3 amino acids: CASSELTGRYGYTF. The CDR3 coding sequence is TGCGCCAGCAGTGAGCTGACAGGGCGCTATGGCTACACCTTC.

A few counts support this clone. J is TRBJ1-6 and V is TRBV11-3, with D unclear. Trimming shortened V by 4 bases and J by 10 bases, and 11 bases separated the two germline ends. CDR3 size: 13 residues. CDR1 and CDR2 (germline): SGHNT, YENEEA. The chain's CDR3 is CASSSESGSPLHF. CDR3 DNA: TGTGCCAGCAGCTCAGAGTCAGGCTCACCCCTCCACTTT. Full variable domain (remainder filled in from reference TRBV11-3 and TRBJ1-6): EAGVVQSPRYKIIEKKQPVAFWCNPISGHNTLYWYLQNLGQGPELLIRYENEEAVDDSQLPKDRFSAERLKGVDSTLKIQPAELGDSAVYLCASSSESGSPLHFGNGTRLTVT.

The sample holds one count of this clone. The V and J genes are TRBV10-3 and TRBJ1-2; the match to TRBD1 covers 12 bases. The CDR3 contains 15 residues. Trimming removed 10 bases from V and 5 bases from J; junction bases left unmatched: 11. Germline lookup yields CDR1 ENHRY and CDR2 SYGVKD. The CDR3 reads CASNPGTGGAYGYTF. In DNA, the CDR3 is TGTGCCAGTAACCCTGGGACAGGGGGCGCTTATGGCTACACCTTC.

V usage is TRBV4-3 and J usage is TRBJ1-1, with D unclear. Per germline, CDR1 LGHNA and CDR2 YSLEER. Trimming removed 0 bases from V and 9 bases from J, with 14 bases in between. The CDR3 extends over 14 amino acids. The CDR3 sequence: CASSQDPRGTQAFF. The CDR3 DNA follows: TGCGCCAGCAGCCAAGATCCCCGGGGTACACAAGCTTTCTTT.

Here the CDR3 DNA reads TGTGCCAGCAGCCAAGATTGGGGACTAAGGACCCAGTACTTC. It yields the protein CASSQDWGLRTQYF. This rearrangement joins TRBV14 to TRBJ2-5; 7 bases agree with TRBD2. Germline CDR1 is SGHDN and CDR2 is FVKESK. The CDR3 spans 14 residues. V lost 0 bases, J lost 7 bases, and 5 bases stayed unmatched. The whole variable domain, filled in from reference TRBV14 and TRBJ2-5, reads EAGVTQFPSHSVIEKGQTVTLRCDPISGHDNLYWYRRVMGKEIKFLLHFVKESKQDESGMPNNRFLAERTGGTYSTLKVQPAELEDSGVYFCASSQDWGLRTQYFGPGTRLLVL.

The V call is TRBV4-1, the J call TRBJ2-7; 9 bases line up with TRBD1. The CDR3 is 16 amino acids. The germline V gene has CDR1 MGHRA and CDR2 YSYEKL. After removal of 1 base from V and 2 bases from J, the junction contained 6 bases not matched to a gene. The CDR3 sequence: CASSQAPDRGTYEQYF. In nucleotides, the CDR3 is TGCGCCAGCAGCCAAGCCCCGGACAGGGGTACCTACGAGCAGTACTTC.

This chain links TRBV6-5 with TRBJ1-1; D gene unclear. The length of the CDR3 is 14 residues. CDR1 and CDR2 from the germline V gene are MNHEY and SVGAGI. V gave up 7 bases and J gave up 1 base, with 13 bases separating them. The CDR3 loop is CASMSKRENTEAFF. CDR3 nucleotide sequence: TGTGCCAGCATGAGTAAGCGGGAGAACACTGAAGCTTTCTTT.

This clone is termed medium-sized. The chain uses TRBV2 and TRBJ2-6; the D is unclear. CDR3 length: 10 amino acids. V was trimmed by 3 bases and J by 12 bases, leaving 3 bases between them. From germline, CDR1 is SNHLY and CDR2 FYNNEI. This chain's CDR3 is CASSDSVLTF. The CDR3 DNA reads as TGTGCCAGCAGTGACAGCGTCCTGACTTTC. Based on the CDR3 plus reference TRBV2 and TRBJ2-6, the full variable domain is EPEVTQTPSHQVTQMGQEVILRCVPISNHLYFYWYRQILGQKVEFLVSFYNNEISEKSEIFDDQFSVERPDGSNFTLKIRSTKLEDSAMYFCASSDSVLTFGAGSRLTVL.

The chain couples TRBV10-2 to TRBJ1-2; 11 positions agree with TRBD1. With 7 bases clipped from V and 6 bases from J, the junction kept 7 bases outside the gene matches. Germline CDR1 reads WSHSY; CDR2 reads SAAADI. The CDR3 length is 14 residues. The CDR3, as DNA: TGCGCCAGCACCGGACAGGGGGCGCCGGATGGCTACACCTTC. Its protein product is CASTGQGAPDGYTF.

The chain is built from TRBV28 and TRBJ2-7; TRBD2 agrees at 11 bases. The V gene's germline CDR1 is MDHEN and CDR2 SYDVKM. The J segment lost 7 bases and the V segment lost 3 bases, leaving 8 bases of the junction unmatched. CDR3 length: 15 amino acids. CDR3 sequence (DNA): TGTGCCAGCAGTTTTGTTAGCGGGGGGGCGGAGGAGCAGTACTTC. Translation gives CASSFVSGGAEEQYF.

V and J are TRBV7-9 and TRBJ1-3; 8 positions match TRBD1. The CDR3 length is 16 residues. Germline assignment: CDR1 SEHNR and CDR2 FQNEAQ (reference sequence). The V gene end was trimmed by 5 bases and the J gene end by 0 bases; junction bases not matched to a gene: 6. The CDR3 DNA follows: TGTGCCAGCAGCCAGCCCGGGACAGGCTCTGGAAACACCATATATTTT. As protein: CASSQPGTGSGNTIYF.

The chain couples TRBV2 to TRBJ1-2, with 7 bases that match TRBD1. The CDR3 has 13 amino acids. Germline CDR1 reads SNHLY; CDR2 reads FYNNEI. Trimming removed 8 bases from V and 5 bases from J; junction bases left unmatched: 8. CDR3 DNA sequence: TGTGCCAGCGCAACCGGGACAGTGTATGGCTACACCTTC. Translating gives CASATGTVYGYTF.

The chain links TRBV28 to TRBJ1-1; D unclear. Trimming removed 3 bases at V and 5 bases at J, with 10 bases between. In germline, CDR1 is MDHEN, CDR2 SYDVKM. The CDR3 runs to 13 residues. This CDR3 is CASSFSAGTEAFF. The CDR3 nucleotides are TGTGCCAGCAGTTTCTCGGCGGGGACTGAAGCTTTCTTT.

On this clone: Germline and junction disagree at one end, which may indicate a read error. V gene TRBV13 combines with J gene TRBJ2-3, with 12 bases that match TRBD2. There are 16 residues in the CDR3. The germline CDR1 and CDR2 sequences are PRHDT and FYEKMQ (reference sequence). The CDR3 coding sequence is TGTGCCAGCAGCATAGGACTAGCGGGGCGTTCAGATACGCAGTATTTT. It translates to CASSIGLAGRSDTQYF.